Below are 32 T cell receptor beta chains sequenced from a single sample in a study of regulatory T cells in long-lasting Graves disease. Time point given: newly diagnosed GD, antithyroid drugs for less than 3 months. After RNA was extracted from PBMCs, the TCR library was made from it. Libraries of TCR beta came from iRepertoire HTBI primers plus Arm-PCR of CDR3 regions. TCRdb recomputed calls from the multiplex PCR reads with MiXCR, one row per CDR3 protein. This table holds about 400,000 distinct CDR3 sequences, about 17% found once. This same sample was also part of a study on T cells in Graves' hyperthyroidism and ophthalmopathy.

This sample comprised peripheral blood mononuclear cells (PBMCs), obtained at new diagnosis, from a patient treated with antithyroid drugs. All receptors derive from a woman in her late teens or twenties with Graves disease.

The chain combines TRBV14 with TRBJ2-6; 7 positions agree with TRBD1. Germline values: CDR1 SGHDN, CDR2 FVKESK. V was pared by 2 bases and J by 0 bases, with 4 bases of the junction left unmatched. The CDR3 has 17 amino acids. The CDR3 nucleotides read TGTGCCAGCAGCCAACTCAGACAGGGCTCTGGGGCCAACGTCCTGACTTTC. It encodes CASSQLRQGSGANVLTF.

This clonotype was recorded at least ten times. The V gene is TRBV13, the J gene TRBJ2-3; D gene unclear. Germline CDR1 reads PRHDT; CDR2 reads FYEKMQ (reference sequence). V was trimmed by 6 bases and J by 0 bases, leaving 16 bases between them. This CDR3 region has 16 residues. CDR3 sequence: CASRKTPSGSTDTQYF. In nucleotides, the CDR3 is TGTGCCAGCAGAAAGACTCCTAGTGGAAGCACAGATACGCAGTATTTT.

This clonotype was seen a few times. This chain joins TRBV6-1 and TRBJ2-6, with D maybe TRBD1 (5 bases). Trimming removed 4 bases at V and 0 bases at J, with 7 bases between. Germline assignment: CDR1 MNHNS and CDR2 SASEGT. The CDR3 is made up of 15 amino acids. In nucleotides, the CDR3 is TGTGCCAGCAGTGGCGACAGCTCTGGGGCCAACGTCCTGACTTTC. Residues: CASSGDSSGANVLTF.

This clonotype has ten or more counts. The DNA of the CDR3 is TGTGCCAGCAGTTTCAGAGTAGGCCGGGGCAGGGATGGTGAAAAACTGTTTTTT. Residues: CASSFRVGRGRDGEKLFF. The V gene is TRBV28, the J gene TRBJ1-4; TRBD1 is a possible D gene (5 bases). CDR3 length equals 18 residues. Germline V CDR1 and CDR2: MDHEN, SYDVKM. V lost 3 bases to trimming and J lost 7 bases, with 24 bases between them.

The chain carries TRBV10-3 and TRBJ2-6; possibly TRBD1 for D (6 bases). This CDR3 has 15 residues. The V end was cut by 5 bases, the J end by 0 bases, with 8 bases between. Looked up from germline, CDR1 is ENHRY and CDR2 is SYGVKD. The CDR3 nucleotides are TGTGCCATCAGTCAGACAGGCTCTGGGGCCAACGTCCTGACTTTC. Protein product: CAISQTGSGANVLTF.

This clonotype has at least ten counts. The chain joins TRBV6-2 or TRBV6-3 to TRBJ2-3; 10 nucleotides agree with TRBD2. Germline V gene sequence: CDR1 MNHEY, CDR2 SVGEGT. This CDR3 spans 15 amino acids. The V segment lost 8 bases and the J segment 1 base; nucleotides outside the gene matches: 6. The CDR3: CASRTSGDGTDTQYF. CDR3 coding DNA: TGTGCCAGCCGTACTAGCGGGGATGGCACAGATACGCAGTATTTT.

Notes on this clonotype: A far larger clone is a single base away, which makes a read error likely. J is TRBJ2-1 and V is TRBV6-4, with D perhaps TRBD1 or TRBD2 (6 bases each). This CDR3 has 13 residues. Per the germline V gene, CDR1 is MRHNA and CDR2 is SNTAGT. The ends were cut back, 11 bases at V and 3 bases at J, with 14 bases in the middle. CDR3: CAGDGGRYNEQFF. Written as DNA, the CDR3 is TGTGCCGGCGACGGGGGCCGCTACAATGAGCAGTTCTTC.

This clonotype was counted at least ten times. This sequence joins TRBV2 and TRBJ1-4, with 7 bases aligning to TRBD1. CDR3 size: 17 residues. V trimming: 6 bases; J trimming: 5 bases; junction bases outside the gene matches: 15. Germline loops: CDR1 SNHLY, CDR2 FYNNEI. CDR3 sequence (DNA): TGTGCCAGCAGAGCCGGGACAGCGTACTACTCGAATGAAAAACTGTTTTTT. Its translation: CASRAGTAYYSNEKLFF.

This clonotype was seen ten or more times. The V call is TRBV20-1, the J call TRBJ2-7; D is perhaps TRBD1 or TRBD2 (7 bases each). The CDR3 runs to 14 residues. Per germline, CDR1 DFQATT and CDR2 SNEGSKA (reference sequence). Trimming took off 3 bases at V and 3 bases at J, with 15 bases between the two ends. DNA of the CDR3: TGCAGTGCTAGCTCCAGGGGGGGGGGCTACGAGCAGTACTTC. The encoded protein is CSASSRGGGYEQYF.

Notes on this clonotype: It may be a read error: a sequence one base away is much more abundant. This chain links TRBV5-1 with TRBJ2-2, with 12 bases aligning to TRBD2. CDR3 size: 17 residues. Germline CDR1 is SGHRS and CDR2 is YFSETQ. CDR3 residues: CASSLPSGGADTGELLF. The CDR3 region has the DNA TGCGCCAGCAGCTTGCCTAGCGGGGGGGCGGACACCGGGGAGCTGCTTTTT.

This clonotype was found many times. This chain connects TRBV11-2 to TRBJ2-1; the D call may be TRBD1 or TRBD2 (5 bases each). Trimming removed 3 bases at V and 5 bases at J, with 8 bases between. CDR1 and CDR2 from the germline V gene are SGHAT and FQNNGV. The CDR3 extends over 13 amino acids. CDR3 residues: CASSLGTNNEQFF. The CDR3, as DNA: TGTGCCAGCAGCTTGGGGACGAACAATGAGCAGTTCTTC.

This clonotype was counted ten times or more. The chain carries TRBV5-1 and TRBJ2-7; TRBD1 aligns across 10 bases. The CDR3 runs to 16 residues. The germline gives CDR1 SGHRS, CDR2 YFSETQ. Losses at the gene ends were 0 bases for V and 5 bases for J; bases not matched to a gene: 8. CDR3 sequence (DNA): TGCGCCAGCAGCTTGGAGGCCGGGACAGGGGCCCACGAGCAGTACTTC. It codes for CASSLEAGTGAHEQYF.

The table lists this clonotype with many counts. CDR3 sequence reads: CASSPLQGGNEKLFF. The CDR3 DNA sequence: TGTGCCAGCAGTCCACTACAGGGAGGGAATGAAAAACTGTTTTTT. The V and J genes are TRBV6-1 and TRBJ1-4, with a possible D match to TRBD1 (6 bases). The CDR3 runs to 15 residues. Trimming left V 5 bases short and J 5 bases short, with 15 bases between. Germline V gene sequence: CDR1 MNHNS, CDR2 SASEGT.

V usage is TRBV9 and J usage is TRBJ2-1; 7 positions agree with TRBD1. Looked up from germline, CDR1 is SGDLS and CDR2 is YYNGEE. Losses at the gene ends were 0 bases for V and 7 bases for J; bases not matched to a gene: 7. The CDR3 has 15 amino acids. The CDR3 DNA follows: TGTGCCAGCAGCGTAGCCCCTACAGGGGAGAATGAGCAGTTCTTC. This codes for CASSVAPTGENEQFF.

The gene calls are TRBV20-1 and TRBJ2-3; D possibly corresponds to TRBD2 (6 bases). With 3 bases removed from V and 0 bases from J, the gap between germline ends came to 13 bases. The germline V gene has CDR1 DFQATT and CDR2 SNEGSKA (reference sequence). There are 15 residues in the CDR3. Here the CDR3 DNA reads TGCAGTGCTAGGGGTAGCGGCTCCAGCACAGATACGCAGTATTTT. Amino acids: CSARGSGSSTDTQYF.

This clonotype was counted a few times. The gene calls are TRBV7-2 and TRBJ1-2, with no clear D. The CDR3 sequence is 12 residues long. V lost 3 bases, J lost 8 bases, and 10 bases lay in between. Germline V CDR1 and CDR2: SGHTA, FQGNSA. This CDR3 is CASSFTNWGYTF. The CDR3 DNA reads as TGTGCCAGCAGCTTTACAAACTGGGGCTACACCTTC. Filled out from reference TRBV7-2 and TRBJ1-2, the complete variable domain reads GAGVSQSPSNKVTEKGKDVELRCDPISGHTALYWYRQSLGQGLEFLIYFQGNSAPDKSGLPSDRFSAERTGGSVSTLTIQRTQQEDSAVYLCASSFTNWGYTFGSGTRLTVV.

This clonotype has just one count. DNA for the CDR3: TGCAGCGTTGAAAGGGGGCAAACTAATGAAAAACTGTTTTTT. It yields the protein CSVERGQTNEKLFF. The chain joins TRBV29-1 to TRBJ1-4, with 7 bases fitting TRBD1. Unmatched junction bases numbered 1, after V lost 2 bases and J lost 1 base. The germline V gene has CDR1 SQVTM and CDR2 ANQGSEA. This CDR3 region has 14 residues.

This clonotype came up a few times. Written as DNA, the CDR3 is TGTGCCAGCAGTGTAAAAACCCTAGCGGGGGGTTACAATGAGCAGTTCTTC. Amino acids: CASSVKTLAGGYNEQFF. The chain combines TRBV2 with TRBJ2-1; 11 nucleotides line up with TRBD2. This CDR3 has 17 residues. J lost 4 bases, V lost 4 bases, and 9 bases had no gene match. The germline gives CDR1 SNHLY, CDR2 FYNNEI.

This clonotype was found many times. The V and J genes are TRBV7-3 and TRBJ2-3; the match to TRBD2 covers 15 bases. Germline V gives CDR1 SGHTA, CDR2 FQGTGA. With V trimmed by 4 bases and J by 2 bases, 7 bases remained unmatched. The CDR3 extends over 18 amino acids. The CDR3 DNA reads TGTGCCAGCAGCTCATCCGGGACTAGCGGGGGGACCACAGATACGCAGTATTTT. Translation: CASSSSGTSGGTTDTQYF.

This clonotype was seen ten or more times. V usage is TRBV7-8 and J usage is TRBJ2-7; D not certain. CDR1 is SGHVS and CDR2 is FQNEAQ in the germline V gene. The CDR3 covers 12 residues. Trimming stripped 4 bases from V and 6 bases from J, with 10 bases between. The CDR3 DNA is TGTGCCAGCAGCTCCCACACCGTCGAGCAGTACTTC. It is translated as CASSSHTVEQYF. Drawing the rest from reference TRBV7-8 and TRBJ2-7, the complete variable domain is GAGVSQSPRYKVAKRGQDVALRCDPISGHVSLFWYQQALGQGPEFLTYFQNEAQLDKSGLPSDRFFAERPEGSVSTLKIQRTQQEDSAVYLCASSSHTVEQYFGPGTRLTVT.

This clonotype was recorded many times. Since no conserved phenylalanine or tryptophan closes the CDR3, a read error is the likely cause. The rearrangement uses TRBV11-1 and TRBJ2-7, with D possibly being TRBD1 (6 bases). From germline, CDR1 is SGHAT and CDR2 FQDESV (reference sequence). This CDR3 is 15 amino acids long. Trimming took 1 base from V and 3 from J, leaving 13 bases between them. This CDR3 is CASSLVTGWSYEQYL. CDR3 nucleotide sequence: TGTGCCAGCAGCTTAGTGACAGGATGGAGCTACGAGCAGTACCTC.

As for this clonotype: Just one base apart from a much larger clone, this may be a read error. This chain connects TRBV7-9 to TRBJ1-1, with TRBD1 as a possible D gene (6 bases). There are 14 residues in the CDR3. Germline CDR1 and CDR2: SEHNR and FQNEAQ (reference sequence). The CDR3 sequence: CASSFGSWDTEASF. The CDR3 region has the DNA TGTGCCAGCAGCTTCGGGAGCTGGGACACTGAAGCTTCCTTT.

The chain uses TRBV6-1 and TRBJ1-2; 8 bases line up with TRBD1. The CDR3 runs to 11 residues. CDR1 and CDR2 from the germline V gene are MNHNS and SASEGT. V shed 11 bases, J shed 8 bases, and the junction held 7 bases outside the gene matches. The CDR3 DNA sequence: TGTGCCGCAAAGGGACAGGTGGGCTACACCTTC. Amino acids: CAAKGQVGYTF.

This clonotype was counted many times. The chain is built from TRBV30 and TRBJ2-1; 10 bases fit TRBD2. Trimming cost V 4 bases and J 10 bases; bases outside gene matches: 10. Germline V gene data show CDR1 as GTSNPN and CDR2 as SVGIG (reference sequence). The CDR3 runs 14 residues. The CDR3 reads CAWNLAGADWEQFF. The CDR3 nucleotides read TGTGCCTGGAATCTAGCGGGGGCCGACTGGGAGCAGTTCTTC.

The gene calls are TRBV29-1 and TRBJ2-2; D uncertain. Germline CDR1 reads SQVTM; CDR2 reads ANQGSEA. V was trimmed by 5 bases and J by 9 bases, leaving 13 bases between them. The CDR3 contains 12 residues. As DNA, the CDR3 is TGCAGCGTTTCGAATCGAAGCCGGGAGCTGTTTTTT. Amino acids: CSVSNRSRELFF.

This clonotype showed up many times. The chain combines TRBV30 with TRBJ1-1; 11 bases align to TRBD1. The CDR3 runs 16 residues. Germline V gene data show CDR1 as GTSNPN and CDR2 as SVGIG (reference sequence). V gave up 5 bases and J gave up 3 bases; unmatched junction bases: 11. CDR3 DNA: TGTGCCTGGGGGCGGGACAGGGGGGACGGGGACACTGAAGCTTTCTTT. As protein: CAWGRDRGDGDTEAFF.

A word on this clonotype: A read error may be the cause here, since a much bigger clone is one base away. CDR3 in amino acids: CASQGKGNQPQHF. The CDR3 region has the DNA TGTGCCAGCCAAGGGAAAGGGAATCAGCCCCAGCATTTT. This chain joins TRBV28 and TRBJ1-5; no definite D call. The CDR3 extends over 13 amino acids. The germline V and J ends were trimmed by 8 bases and 4 bases, with 12 bases remaining between them. CDR1 is MDHEN and CDR2 is SYDVKM in the germline V gene.

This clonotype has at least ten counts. The CDR3 here is CAWSGLDRRINEQFF. Written as DNA, the CDR3 is TGTGCCTGGAGTGGACTGGACAGGCGTATCAATGAGCAGTTCTTC. The V call is TRBV30, the J call TRBJ2-1, with 7 bases fitting TRBD1. Germline CDR1 and CDR2: GTSNPN and SVGIG (reference sequence). Trimming cost V 1 base and J 6 bases; bases outside gene matches: 9. This CDR3 has 15 residues.

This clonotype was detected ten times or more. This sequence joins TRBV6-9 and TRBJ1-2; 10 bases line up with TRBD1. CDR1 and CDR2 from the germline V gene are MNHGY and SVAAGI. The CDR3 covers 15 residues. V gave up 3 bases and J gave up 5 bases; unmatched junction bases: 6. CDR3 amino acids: CASSYGTGESYGYTF. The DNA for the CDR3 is TGTGCCAGCAGTTACGGGACAGGGGAGAGTTATGGCTACACCTTC.

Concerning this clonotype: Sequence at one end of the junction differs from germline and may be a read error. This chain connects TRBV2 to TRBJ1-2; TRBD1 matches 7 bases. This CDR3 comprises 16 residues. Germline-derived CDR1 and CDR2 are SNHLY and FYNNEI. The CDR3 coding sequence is TGTGCCAGCAGTTTGTCCGGGACAGAGACTAACTATGGCTACGCCTTC. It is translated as CASSLSGTETNYGYAF.

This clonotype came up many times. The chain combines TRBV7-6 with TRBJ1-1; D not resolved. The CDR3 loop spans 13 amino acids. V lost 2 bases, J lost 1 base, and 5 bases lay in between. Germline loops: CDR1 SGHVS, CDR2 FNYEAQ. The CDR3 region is CASSLRANTEAFF. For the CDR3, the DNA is TGTGCCAGCAGCTTACGGGCGAACACTGAAGCTTTCTTT.

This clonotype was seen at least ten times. CDR3 sequence: CSAPLAQRGETQYF. CDR3 coding DNA: TGCAGTGCTCCCCTAGCTCAGAGGGGAGAGACCCAGTACTTC. J is TRBJ2-5 and V is TRBV20-1; D is possibly TRBD1 or TRBD2 (5 bases each). In germline, CDR1 is DFQATT, CDR2 SNEGSKA (reference sequence). V lost 5 bases and J lost 4, with 17 bases in between. This CDR3 contains 14 residues.